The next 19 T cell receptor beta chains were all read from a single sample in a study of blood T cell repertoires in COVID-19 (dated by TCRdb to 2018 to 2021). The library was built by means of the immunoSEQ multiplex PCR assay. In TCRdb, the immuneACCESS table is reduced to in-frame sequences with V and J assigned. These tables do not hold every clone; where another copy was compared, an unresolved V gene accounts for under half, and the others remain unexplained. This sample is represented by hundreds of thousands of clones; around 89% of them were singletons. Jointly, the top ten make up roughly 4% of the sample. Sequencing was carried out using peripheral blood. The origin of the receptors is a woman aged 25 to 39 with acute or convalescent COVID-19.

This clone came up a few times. The CDR3 spells CASSFYRAYEQYF. The CDR3 DNA reads as TGTGCCAGCAGCTTTTACAGGGCTTACGAGCAGTACTTC. The gene calls are TRBV7-2 and TRBJ2-7, with a weak D call TRBD1 (6 bases). V was cut by 3 bases and J by 4 bases, with 10 bases left in between. This CDR3 comprises 13 residues. Germline V gene lookup returns CDR1 SGHTA and CDR2 FQGNSA.

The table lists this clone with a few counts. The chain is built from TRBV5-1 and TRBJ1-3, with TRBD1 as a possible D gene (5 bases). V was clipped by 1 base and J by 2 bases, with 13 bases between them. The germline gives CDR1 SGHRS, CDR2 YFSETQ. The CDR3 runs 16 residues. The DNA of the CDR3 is TGCGCCAGCAGCTTGTTTGGGGCATCTACTGGAAACACCATATATTTT. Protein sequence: CASSLFGASTGNTIYF. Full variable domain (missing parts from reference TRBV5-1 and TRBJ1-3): KAGVTQTPRYLIKTRGQQVTLSCSPISGHRSVSWYQQTPGQGLQFLFEYFSETQRNKGNFPGRFSGRQFSNSRSEMNVSTLELGDSALYLCASSLFGASTGNTIYFGEGSWLTVV.

In DNA form, the CDR3 reads TGTGCCAGCAGCTTGGACAGGAACGCCTATCAGCCCCAGCATTTT. This encodes CASSLDRNAYQPQHF. The rearrangement joins TRBV6-1 to TRBJ1-5; 7 bases agree with TRBD1. The germline V gene has CDR1 MNHNS and CDR2 SASEGT. V trimming: 6 bases; J trimming: 5 bases; junction bases outside the gene matches: 10. The CDR3 loop spans 15 amino acids.

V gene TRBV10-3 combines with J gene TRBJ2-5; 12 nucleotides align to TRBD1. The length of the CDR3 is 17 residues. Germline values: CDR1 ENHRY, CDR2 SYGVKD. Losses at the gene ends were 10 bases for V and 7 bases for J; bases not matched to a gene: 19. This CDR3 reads CATGSSTGTGGSMTQYF. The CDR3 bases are TGTGCCACCGGGAGCTCGACCGGGACAGGGGGCTCTATGACCCAGTACTTC.

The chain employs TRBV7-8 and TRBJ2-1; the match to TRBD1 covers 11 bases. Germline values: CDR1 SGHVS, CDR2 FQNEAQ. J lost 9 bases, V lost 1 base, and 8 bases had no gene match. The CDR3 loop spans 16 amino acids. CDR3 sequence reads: CASSLDGDRGDGEQFF. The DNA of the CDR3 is TGTGCCAGCAGCTTAGATGGGGACAGGGGGGATGGTGAGCAGTTCTTC.

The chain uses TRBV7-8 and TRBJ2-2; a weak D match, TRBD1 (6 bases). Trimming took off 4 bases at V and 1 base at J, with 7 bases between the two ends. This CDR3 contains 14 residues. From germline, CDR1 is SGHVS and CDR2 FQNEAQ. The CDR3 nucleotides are TGTGCCAGCAGCTGGGACAAGAACACCGGGGAGCTGTTTTTT. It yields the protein CASSWDKNTGELFF.

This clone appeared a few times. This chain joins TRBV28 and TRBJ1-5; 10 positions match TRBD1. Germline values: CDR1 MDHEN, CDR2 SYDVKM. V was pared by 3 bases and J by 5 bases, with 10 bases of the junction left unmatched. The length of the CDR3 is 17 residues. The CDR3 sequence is CASSFTTGGPLDQPQHF. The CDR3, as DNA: TGTGCCAGCAGTTTTACGACAGGGGGCCCTTTGGATCAGCCCCAGCATTTT.

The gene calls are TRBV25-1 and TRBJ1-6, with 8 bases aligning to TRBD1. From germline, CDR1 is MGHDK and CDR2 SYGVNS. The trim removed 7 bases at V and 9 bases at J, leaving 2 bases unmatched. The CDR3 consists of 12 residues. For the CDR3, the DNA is TGTGCCAGCACAGGGGGCCGTTCACCCCTCCACTTT. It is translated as CASTGGRSPLHF.

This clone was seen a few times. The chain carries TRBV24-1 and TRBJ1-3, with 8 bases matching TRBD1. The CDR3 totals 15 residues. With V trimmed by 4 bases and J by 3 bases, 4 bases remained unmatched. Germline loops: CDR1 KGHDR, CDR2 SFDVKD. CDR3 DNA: TGTGCCACCAGTGACGCTGGACAGGGTGGAAACACCATATATTTT. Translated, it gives CATSDAGQGGNTIYF.

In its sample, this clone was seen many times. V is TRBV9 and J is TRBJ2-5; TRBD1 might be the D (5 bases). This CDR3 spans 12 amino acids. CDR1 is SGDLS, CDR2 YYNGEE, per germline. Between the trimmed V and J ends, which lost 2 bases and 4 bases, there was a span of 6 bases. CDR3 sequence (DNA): TGTGCCAGCAGCGTCCAGGGAGAGACCCAGTACTTC. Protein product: CASSVQGETQYF.

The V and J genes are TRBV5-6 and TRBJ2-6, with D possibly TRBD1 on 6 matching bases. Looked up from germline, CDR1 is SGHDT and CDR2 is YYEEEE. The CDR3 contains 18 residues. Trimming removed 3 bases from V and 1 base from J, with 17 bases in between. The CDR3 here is CASSSPLGAWSGANVLTF. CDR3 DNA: TGTGCCAGCAGCTCCCCCTTGGGGGCTTGGTCTGGGGCCAACGTCCTGACTTTC.

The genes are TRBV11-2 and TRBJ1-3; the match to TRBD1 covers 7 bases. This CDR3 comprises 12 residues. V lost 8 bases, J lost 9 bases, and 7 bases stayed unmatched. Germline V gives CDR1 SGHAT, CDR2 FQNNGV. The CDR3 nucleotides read TGTGCCAGCGGAGTACAGGGGTCCACCATATATTTT. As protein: CASGVQGSTIYF.

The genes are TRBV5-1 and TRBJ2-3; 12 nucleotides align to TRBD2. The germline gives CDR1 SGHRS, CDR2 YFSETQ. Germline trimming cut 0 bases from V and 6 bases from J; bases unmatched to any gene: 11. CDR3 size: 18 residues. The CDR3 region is CASSLATSGGPLLDTQYF. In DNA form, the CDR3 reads TGCGCCAGCAGCTTGGCTACTAGCGGGGGGCCACTTCTTGATACGCAGTATTTT. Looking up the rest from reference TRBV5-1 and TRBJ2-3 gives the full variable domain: KAGVTQTPRYLIKTRGQQVTLSCSPISGHRSVSWYQQTPGQGLQFLFEYFSETQRNKGNFPGRFSGRQFSNSRSEMNVSTLELGDSALYLCASSLATSGGPLLDTQYFGPGTRLTVL.

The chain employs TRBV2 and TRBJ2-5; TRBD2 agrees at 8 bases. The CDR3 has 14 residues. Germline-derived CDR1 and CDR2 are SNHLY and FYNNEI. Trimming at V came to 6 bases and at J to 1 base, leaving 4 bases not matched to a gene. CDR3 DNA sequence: TGTGCCAGCAGGTACAGCGGGAGCCAAGAGACCCAGTACTTC. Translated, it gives CASRYSGSQETQYF.

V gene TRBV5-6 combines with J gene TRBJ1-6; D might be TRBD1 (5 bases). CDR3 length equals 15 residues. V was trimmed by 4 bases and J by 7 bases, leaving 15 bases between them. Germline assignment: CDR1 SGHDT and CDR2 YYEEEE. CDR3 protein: CASSPNQGVNSPLHF. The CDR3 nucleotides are TGTGCCAGCAGCCCAAACCAGGGTGTGAATTCACCCCTCCACTTT.

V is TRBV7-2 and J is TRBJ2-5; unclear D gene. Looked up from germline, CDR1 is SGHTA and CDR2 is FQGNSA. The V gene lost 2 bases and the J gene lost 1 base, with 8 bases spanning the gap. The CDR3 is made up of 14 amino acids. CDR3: CASSLHASQETQYF. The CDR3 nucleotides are TGTGCCAGCAGCTTACATGCTAGCCAAGAGACCCAGTACTTC.

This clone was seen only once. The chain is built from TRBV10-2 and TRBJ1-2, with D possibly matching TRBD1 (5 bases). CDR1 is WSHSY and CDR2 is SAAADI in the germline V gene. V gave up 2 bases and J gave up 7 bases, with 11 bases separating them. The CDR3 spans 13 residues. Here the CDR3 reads CASSEPQGSGYTF. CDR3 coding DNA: TGCGCCAGCAGTGAGCCCCAGGGTAGTGGCTACACCTTC.

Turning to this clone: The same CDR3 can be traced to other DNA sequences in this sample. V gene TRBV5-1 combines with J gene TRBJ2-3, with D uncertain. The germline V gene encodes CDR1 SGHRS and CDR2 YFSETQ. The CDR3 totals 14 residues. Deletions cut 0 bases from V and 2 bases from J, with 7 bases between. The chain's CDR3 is CASSLGGYTDTQYF. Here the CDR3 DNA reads TGCGCCAGCAGCTTGGGCGGATACACAGATACGCAGTATTTT.

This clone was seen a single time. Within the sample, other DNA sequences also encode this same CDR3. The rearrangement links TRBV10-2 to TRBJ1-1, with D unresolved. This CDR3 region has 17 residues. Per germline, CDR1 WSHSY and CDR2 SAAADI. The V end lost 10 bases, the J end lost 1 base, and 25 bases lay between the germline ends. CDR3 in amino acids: CATIASLESEWNTEAFF. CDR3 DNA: TGCGCCACCATAGCATCGCTAGAATCCGAATGGAACACTGAAGCTTTCTTT.